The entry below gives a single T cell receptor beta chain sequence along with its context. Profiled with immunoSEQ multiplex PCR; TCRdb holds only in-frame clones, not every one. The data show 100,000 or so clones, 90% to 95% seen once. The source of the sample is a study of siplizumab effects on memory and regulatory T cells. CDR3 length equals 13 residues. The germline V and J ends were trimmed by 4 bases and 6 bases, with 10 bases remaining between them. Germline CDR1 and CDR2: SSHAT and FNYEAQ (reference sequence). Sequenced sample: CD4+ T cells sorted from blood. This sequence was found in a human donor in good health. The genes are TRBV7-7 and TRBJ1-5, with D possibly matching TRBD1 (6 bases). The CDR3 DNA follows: TGTGCCAGCAGCTACAGGGAAGGTCAGCCCCAGCATTTT. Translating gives CASSYREGQPQHF.